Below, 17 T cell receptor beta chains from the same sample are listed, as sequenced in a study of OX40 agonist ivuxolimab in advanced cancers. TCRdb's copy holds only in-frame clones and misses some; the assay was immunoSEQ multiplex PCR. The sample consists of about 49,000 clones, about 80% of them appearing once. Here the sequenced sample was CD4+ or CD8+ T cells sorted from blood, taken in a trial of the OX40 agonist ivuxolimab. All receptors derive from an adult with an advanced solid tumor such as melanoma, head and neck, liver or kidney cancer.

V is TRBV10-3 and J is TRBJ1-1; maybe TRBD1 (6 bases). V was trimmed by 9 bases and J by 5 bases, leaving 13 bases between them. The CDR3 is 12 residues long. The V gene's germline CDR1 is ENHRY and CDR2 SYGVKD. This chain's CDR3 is CAIRGGGTEAFF. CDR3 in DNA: TGTGCCATTCGAGGGGGAGGGACTGAAGCTTTCTTT.

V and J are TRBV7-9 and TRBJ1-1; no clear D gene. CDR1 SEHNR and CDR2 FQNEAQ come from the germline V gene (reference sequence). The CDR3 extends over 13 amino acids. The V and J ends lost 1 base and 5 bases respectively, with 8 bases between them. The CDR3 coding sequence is TGTGCCAGCAGCTTAGTTTCGGGGACTGAAGCTTTCTTT. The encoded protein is CASSLVSGTEAFF.

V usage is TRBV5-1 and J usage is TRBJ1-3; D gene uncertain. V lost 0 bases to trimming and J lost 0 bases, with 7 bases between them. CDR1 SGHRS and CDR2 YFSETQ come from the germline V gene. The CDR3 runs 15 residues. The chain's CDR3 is CASSLAPSSGNTIYF. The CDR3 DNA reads TGCGCCAGCAGCTTGGCGCCGTCCTCTGGAAACACCATATATTTT.

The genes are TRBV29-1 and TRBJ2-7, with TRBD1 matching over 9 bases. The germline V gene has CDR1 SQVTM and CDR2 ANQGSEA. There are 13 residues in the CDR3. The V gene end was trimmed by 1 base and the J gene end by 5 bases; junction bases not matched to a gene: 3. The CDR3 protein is CSVEGTGVHEQYF. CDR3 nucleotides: TGCAGCGTTGAAGGGACAGGGGTCCACGAGCAGTACTTC.

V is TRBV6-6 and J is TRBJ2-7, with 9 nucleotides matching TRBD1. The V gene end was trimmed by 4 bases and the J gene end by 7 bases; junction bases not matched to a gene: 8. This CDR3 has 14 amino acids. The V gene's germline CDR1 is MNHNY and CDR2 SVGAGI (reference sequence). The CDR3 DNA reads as TGTGCCAGCAGTTCCCCACAGGGGGCGTATGAGCAGTACTTC. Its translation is CASSSPQGAYEQYF.

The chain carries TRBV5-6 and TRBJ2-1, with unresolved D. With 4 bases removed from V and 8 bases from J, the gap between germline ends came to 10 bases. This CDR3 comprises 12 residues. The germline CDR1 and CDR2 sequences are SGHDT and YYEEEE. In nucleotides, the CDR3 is TGTGCCAGCAGCCCTCCGGGCGATGAGCAGTTCTTC. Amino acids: CASSPPGDEQFF.

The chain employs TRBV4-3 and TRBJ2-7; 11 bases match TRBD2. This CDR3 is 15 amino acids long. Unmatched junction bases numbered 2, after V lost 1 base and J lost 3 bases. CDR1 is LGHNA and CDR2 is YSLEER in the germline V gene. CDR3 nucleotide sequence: TGCGCCAGCAGCCAAGGCCTAGCGGGAGGCTACGAGCAGTACTTC. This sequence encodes CASSQGLAGGYEQYF.

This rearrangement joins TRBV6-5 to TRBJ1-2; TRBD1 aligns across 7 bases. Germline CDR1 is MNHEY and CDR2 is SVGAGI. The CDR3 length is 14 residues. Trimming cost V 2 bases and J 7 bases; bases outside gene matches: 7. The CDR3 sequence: CASSYSRTGLGYTF. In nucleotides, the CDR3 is TGTGCCAGCAGTTACAGTAGGACAGGTCTTGGCTACACCTTC.

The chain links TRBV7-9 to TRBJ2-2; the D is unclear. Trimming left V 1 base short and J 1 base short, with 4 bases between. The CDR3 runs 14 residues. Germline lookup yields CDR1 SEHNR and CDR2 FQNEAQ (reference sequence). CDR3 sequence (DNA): TGTGCCAGCAGCTTAGTCCGGAACACCGGGGAGCTGTTTTTT. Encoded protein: CASSLVRNTGELFF.

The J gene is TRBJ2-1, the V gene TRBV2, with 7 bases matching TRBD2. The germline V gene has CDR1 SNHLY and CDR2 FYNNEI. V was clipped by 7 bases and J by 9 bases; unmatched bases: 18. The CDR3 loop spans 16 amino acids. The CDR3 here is CASKVEGTAGRGEQFF. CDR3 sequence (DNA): TGTGCCAGCAAAGTGGAGGGTACAGCGGGAAGAGGTGAGCAGTTCTTC.

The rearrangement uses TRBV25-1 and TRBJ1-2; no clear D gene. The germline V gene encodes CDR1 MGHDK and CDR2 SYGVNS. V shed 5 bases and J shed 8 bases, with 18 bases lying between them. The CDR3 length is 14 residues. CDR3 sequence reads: CASSLSLEGWGYTF. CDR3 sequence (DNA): TGTGCCAGCAGTTTATCGCTTGAGGGTTGGGGCTACACCTTC.

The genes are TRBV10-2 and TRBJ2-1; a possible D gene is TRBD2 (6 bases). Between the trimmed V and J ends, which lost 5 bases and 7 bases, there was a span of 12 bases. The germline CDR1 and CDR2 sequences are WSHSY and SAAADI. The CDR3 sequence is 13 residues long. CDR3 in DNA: TGCGCCAGCAGTTACGGGAGTTGGAATGAGCAGTTCTTC. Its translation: CASSYGSWNEQFF.

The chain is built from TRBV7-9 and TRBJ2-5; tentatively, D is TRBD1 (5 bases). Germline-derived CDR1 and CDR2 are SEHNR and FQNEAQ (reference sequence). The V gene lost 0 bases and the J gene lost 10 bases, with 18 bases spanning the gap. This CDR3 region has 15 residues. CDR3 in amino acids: CASSLAAGYEGIQYF. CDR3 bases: TGTGCCAGCAGCTTAGCGGCAGGGTACGAAGGTATCCAGTACTTC. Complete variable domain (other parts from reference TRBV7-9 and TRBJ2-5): DTGVSQNPRHKITKRGQNVTFRCDPISEHNRLYWYRQTLGQGPEFLTYFQNEAQLEKSRLLSDRFSAERPKGSFSTLEIQRTEQGDSAMYLCASSLAAGYEGIQYFGPGTRLLVL.

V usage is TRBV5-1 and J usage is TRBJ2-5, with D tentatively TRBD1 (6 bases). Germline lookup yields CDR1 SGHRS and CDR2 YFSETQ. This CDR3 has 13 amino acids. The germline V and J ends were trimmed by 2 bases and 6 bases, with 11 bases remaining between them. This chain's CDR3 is CASSLQGQQTQYF. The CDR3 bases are TGCGCCAGCAGCTTACAGGGACAACAGACCCAGTACTTC.

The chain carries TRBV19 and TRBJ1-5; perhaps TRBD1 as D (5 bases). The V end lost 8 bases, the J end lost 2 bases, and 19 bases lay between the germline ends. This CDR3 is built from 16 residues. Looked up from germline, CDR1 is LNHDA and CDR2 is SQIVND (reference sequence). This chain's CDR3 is CASRDYNLLGNQPQHF. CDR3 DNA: TGTGCCAGTCGGGACTATAACCTCTTGGGCAATCAGCCCCAGCATTTT.

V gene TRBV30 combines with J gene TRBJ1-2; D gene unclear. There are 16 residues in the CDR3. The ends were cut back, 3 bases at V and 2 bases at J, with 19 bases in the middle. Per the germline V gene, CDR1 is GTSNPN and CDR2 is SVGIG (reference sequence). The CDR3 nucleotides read TGTGCCTGGAGCGTCCCTACCAGAAGCATAAACTATGGCTACACCTTC. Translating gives CAWSVPTRSINYGYTF.

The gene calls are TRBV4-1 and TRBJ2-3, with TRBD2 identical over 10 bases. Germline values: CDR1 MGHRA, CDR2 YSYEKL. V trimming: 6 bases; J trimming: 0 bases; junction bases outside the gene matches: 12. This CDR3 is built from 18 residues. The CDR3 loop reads CASSWTPKTSGSTDTQYF. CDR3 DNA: TGCGCCAGCAGTTGGACACCTAAGACTAGCGGGAGCACAGATACGCAGTATTTT.